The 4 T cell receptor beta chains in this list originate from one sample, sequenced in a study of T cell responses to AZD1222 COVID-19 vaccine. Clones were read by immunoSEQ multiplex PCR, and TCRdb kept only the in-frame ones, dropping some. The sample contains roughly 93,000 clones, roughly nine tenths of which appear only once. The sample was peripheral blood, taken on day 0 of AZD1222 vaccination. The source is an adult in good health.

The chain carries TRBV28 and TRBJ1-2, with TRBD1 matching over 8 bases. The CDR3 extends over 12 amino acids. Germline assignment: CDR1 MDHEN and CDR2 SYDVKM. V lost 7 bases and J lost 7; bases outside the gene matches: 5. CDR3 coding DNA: TGTGCCAGCACCACTACAGGGGGTGGCTACACCTTC. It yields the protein CASTTTGGGYTF.

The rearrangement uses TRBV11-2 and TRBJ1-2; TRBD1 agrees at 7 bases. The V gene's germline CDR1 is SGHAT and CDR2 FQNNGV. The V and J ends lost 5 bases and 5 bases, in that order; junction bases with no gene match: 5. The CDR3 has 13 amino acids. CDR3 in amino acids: CASSVGTVYGYTF. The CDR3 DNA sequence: TGTGCCAGCAGCGTGGGGACAGTTTATGGCTACACCTTC.

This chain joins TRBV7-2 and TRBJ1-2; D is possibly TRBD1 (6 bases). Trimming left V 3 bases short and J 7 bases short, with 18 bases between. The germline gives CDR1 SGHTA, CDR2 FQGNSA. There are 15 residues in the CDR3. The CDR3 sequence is CASSFGGTGHSGYTF. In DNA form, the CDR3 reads TGTGCCAGCAGCTTTGGGGGTACAGGGCACTCTGGCTACACCTTC.

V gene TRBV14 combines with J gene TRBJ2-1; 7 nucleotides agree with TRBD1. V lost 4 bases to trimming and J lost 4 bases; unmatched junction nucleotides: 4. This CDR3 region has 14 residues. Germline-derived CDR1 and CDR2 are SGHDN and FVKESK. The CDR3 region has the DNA TGTGCCAGCAGCCGGAAGGGGGCATACAATGAGCAGTTCTTC. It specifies CASSRKGAYNEQFF.